This T cell receptor (beta chain) was obtained from a study of post-analysis software for immune sequencing data (dated by TCRdb to 2015 to 2017). The study in broad terms: Disease courses on record covered relapsing-remitting, secondary progressive and progressive-relapsing multiple sclerosis, though some patients had no subtype annotation. The patient repertoires were compared against approximately twelve previously published healthy control repertoires obtained from donors aged about 6 to 26 years. A subset of samples was prepared in parallel using single-end sample barcoding, then pooled and co-amplified after Illumina adapter ligation. The investigation overall reported the following: When samples were clustered directly using the F measure, samples prepared in the same batch co-clustered strongly, which prompted a batch-effect correction. The multiple sclerosis patient group was slightly younger than the control group. Significantly lower normalized Chao1 diversity was found in multiple sclerosis patients than in controls, suggesting substantial peripheral T-cell clonal expansion. A few TRBV segments, including TRBV5-6, TRBV5-1 and TRBV20-1, were significantly more frequent in patients than controls.

With respect to this clonotype: Its cognate antigen has yet to be identified. Base qualities are missing; no much larger clone stands one base away.

The protocol used for the library was PCR. TCRdb names Illumina HiSeq 2500 as the instrument used. Unique molecular identifiers were incorporated into TCR beta cDNA libraries to reduce PCR and sequencing biases. Per 1 to 10 million input T cells, approximately 500,000 cDNA molecules were obtained, such that each molecule approximated one T cell. The patient libraries were prepared and sequenced with the same protocol used for the earlier healthy control dataset. Samples belonging to the same batch were prepared together, multiplexed and sequenced on a shared HiSeq lane. The original methods were these. MIGEC handled the raw barcoded reads, throwing out single-read molecular identifier groups before consensus assembly and CDR3 extraction. Clonotype tables were post-analysed with VDJtools, normalizing diversity by down-sampling all datasets to the smallest sample size. Repertoire overlap clustering matched CDR3 amino acid but not nucleotide sequences to correct batch-related cross-sample contamination. TCRdb trimmed public reads at Q25 via fastp, called clones via MiXCR and kept in-frame beta chains. All rows with the same CDR3 protein become a single entry with the most common DNA and genes. The V and J calls shown here were made by TCRdb, not taken from the authors' results. For this sample there are about 430,000 distinct CDR3 sequences; 30% to 45% appear just once. Jointly, the top ten make up 7.6% of the sample.

The CDR3 contains 14 residues, cysteine and phenylalanine counted. Only the CDR3 portion is preserved as DNA: 42 bases, with reading frame beginning at the first base. CDR1 and CDR2, looked up from the germline V gene (reference sequence), are DFQATT and SNEGSKA. Clipping removes 6 bases from V and 4 bases from J, with 11 as the unmatched junction base count. To demonstrate the VDJtools post-analysis software, TCR beta repertoires were profiled from the peripheral blood of 10 to 15 young patients with multiple sclerosis. The multiple sclerosis patients were children and adolescents between roughly 6 and 16 years of age.

The rearranged segments are TRBV20-1 and TRBJ1-2; the junction holds 7 bases that match TRBD1. The source of this sequence is a girl aged 2 to 10 with multiple sclerosis. What was sequenced was blood. Here is the DNA: TGCAGTGCCACCCGGGGCAGGGGGTCCTATGGCTACACCTTC. Its translation is CSATRGRGSYGYTF.